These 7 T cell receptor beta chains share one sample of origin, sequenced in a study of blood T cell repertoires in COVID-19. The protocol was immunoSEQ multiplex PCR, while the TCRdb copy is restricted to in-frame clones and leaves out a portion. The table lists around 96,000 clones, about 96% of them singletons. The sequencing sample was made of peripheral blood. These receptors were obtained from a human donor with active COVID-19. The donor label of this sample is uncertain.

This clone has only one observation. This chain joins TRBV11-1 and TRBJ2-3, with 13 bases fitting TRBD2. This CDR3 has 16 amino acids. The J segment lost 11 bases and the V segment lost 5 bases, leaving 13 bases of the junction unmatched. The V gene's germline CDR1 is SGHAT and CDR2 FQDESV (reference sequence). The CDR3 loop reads CASSPETSGGTIEQYF. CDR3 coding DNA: TGTGCCAGCAGCCCGGAGACTAGCGGGGGGACCATTGAGCAGTATTTT.

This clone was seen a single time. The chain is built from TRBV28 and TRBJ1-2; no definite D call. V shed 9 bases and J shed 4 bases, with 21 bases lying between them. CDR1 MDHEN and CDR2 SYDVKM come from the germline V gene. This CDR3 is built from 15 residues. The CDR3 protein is CASTLLSGPAYGYTF. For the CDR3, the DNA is TGTGCCAGTACCCTGCTAAGCGGGCCGGCCTATGGCTACACCTTC.

The CDR3 region is CSASLPRMTGSTDTQYF. The CDR3 nucleotides are TGCAGTGCTAGTCTCCCCCGCATGACAGGGAGCACAGATACGCAGTATTTT. The V gene is TRBV20-1, the J gene TRBJ2-3; 7 bases line up with TRBD1. Germline values: CDR1 DFQATT, CDR2 SNEGSKA (reference sequence). The CDR3 loop spans 17 amino acids. The trim removed 3 bases at V and 0 bases at J, leaving 12 bases unmatched.

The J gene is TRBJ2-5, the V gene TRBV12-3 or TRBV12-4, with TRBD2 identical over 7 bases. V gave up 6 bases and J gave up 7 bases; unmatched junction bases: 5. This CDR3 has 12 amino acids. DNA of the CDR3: TGTGCCAGCAGCCTAGCGGACGGGACCCAGTACTTC. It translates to CASSLADGTQYF.

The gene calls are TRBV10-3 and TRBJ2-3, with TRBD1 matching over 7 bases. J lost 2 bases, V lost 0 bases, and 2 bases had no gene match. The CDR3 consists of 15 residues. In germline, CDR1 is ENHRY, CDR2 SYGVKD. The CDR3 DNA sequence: TGTGCCATCAGTGAGTCGGGACAGACCACAGATACGCAGTATTTT. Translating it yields CAISESGQTTDTQYF.

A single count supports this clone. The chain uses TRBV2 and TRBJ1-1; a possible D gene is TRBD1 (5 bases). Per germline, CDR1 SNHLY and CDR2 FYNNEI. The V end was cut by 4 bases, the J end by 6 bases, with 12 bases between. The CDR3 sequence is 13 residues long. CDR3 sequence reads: CASSVAGLAEAFF. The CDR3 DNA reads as TGTGCCAGCAGTGTTGCAGGGTTGGCTGAAGCTTTCTTT.

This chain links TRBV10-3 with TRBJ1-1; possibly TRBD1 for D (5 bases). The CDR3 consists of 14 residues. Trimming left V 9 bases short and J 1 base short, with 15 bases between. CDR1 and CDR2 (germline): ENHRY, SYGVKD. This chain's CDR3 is CAMAGHDRNTEAFF. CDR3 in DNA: TGTGCCATGGCAGGACACGACAGGAACACTGAAGCTTTCTTT.